The source of this TCR beta chain is a study of shared clonotypes between healthy human individuals (dated by TCRdb to the early 2020s). Study-level background: Three men and two women, aged 18 to 49 years, made up the cohort. To increase sequencing depth and limit assay-specific biases, different laboratories used diverse techniques to prepare libraries and sequence TCR repertoires. Blood TCR repertoires of roughly 5 healthy adults were deeply sequenced to estimate repertoire size and the extent of clonotype sharing between individuals. Each donor's leukapheresis produced roughly between roughly 0.85 and 9.5 billion PBMCs. Per donor, three plates each were used for CD4 naive and CD4 memory, two for CD8 naive, and one for CD8 memory. Findings and caveats that apply to the study as a whole: The genetic and exposure-history diversity represented was limited by the small number of donors. Approximately 4.8% of naive CD4, 3% to 3.5% of naive CD8, around 2.3% of memory CD4, and roughly 0.4% of memory CD8 clonotypes were shared across a few donors. Sampling was limited to blood, and TCR repertoires in tissue likely differ from TCR repertoires in blood. Compared with non-shared clonotypes, the clonotypes found in all four sorted-subset donors had higher generation probabilities. Naive subsets generally had larger estimated clonotype richness than memory subsets did. Rarefaction of sorted-subset datasets indicated incomplete sequencing despite the large sequencing depth. Pairwise subsampling indicated that sequencing depth was expected to affect the degree of clonotype sharing among donors.

TCR CDR3 regions were amplified from genomic DNA by multiplex PCR using the deep immunoSEQ assay. Extracted genomic DNA from each cell subset was distributed evenly across all wells of several immunoSEQ 96-well plates, and each plate was treated as a replicate. For sorted subsets, each replicate PCR was loaded with about 200 ng genomic DNA, equivalent to approximately 27,000 T cell genomes. Purified libraries were quantified with a Qubit 3.0 fluorometer, sized on a Bioanalyzer 2100, and re-quantified with the KAPA Library Quantification kit. A separate single-read 150-cycle Illumina NextSeq 550 flow cell was used to sequence each immunoSEQ 96-well plate. The authors' analysis ran thus. Because only junctional sequences without quality scores were contained in the immunoSEQ output, filtering matching that applied to full-length reads could not be performed. To assign V/J genes and CDR3, sequences were annotated using PyIR, a Python wrapper for IgBLAST v1.9, with IMGT germline references. Reads with weak V/J assignments (E-value above 1e-6), missing CDR3, stop codons, out-of-frame junctions, or ambiguous translated residues were removed. V3J clonotypes were defined as sequences sharing the same inferred V gene, J gene, and CDR3 amino acid sequence. To compute the percentage overlap between repertoires, the number of shared unique clonotypes was divided by the size of the smaller repertoire. Richness of each repertoire was evaluated using RTK rarefaction, the Chao1 estimator, and Recon v2.1 estimates of unobserved clonotypes. OLGA was used to compute generation probabilities for all TCRbeta clonotypes that the gDNA method yielded from several donors. TCRdb provides this immuneACCESS table in a form limited to in-frame rearrangements. Some clones are lacking; in checked studies, under half of them reflect an unresolved V gene, and why the rest are absent is not known. That table furnishes V, J and clone size, whereas the DNA furnished D and trimming. Here the sample has 950,000 to 1,100,000 clones; around 76% occur a single time. The ten largest clones add up to approximately 1.5% of the sample.

Counted from cysteine to phenylalanine, this CDR3 has 17 amino acids. Only the CDR3 portion is preserved as DNA: 51 bases, with reading frame beginning at the first base. From a lookup of the germline V gene, CDR1 and CDR2 are MGHRA and YSYEKL. Trimming removed 0 bases from V and 4 bases from J; the gene matches leave 9 bases unexplained. The donors were healthy, HIV-negative adults who had no recently reported acute infections or vaccinations. All donors were Caucasian adults living in Nashville, Tennessee, USA. CD4+ T cells were enriched through magnetic negative selection, after which naive cells were positively selected on CD45RA and the remaining negative fraction served as the memory subset. After blood collection by leukapheresis, PBMCs were isolated using Ficoll-Histopaque density gradient centrifugation and then cryopreserved in the vapor phase of liquid nitrogen. Analytical flow cytometry was used to check the purity and quantity of each magnetically sorted T cell population. Genomic DNA was isolated from every sorted fraction and measured by UV absorbance on a Nanodrop 2000c.

At least ten counts were recorded for this clone. Its antigen remains unidentified. The input lacks base qualities; no much larger clone sits a single base away. This clonotype was sampled from a man aged 18 to 29 in good health. The receptor chain draws on TRBV4-1 and TRBJ1-5; TRBD1 fits 7 bases in the junction. The sequenced material came from memory CD4+ T cells sorted from blood. This specimen's cell subset or site label, per the study, means: CD45RA-negative fraction. The DNA reads TGCGCCAGCAGCCAAGATAGGGGGGGCAGGGGGAATCAGCCCCAGCATTTT. The encoded protein is CASSQDRGGRGNQPQHF.